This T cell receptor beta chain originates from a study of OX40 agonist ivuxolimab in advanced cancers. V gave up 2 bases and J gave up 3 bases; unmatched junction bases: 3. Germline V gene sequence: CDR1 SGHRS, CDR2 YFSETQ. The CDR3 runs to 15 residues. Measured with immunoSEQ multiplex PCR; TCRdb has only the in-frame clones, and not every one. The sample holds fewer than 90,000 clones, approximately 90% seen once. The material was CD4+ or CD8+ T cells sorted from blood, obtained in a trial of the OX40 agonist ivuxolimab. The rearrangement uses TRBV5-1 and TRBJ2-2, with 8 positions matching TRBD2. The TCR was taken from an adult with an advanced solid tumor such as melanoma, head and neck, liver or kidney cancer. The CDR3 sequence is CASSLAGADTGELFF. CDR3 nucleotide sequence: TGCGCCAGCAGCTTAGCGGGAGCGGACACCGGGGAGCTGTTTTTT.